The 9 T cell receptor beta chains below come from one sample, sequenced in a study of T cells in women clearing cervical HPV infection. TCRdb's table, derived via immunoSEQ multiplex PCR, lists solely in-frame clones and lacks some. The listing contains about 33,000 clones. What was sequenced was blood buffy coat. These receptors were collected from a woman aged 18 to 75 with a cervical HPV16 infection that either progressed to CIN3+ or cleared (not recorded which).

About this clone: The CDR3 goes on 3 residues after the read ends, and that part is filled in from the germline J gene. J is TRBJ1-1 and V is TRBV6-2 or TRBV6-3; tentative D call: TRBD1 (5 bases). The CDR3 contains 15 residues. Trimming removed 6 bases at V and 5 bases at J, with 19 bases between. Germline loops: CDR1 MNHEY, CDR2 SVGEGT. The sequenced part of the CDR3 DNA is TGTGCCAGCAGCTCATCCCTTCGGGGGGGGACTGAA. Its protein product is CASSSSLRGGTE. The entire CDR3 protein reads CASSSSLRGGTEAFF.

On this clone: The observed sequence ends 3 residues before the CDR3 terminus, with the missing tail filled in from the germline J gene. The chain employs TRBV27 and TRBJ1-2; maybe TRBD1 (6 bases). CDR1 and CDR2 from the germline V gene are MNHEY and SMNVEV (reference sequence). There are 14 residues in the CDR3. Trimming cost V 3 bases and J 3 bases, with 11 bases left between them. The CDR3 region is CASSFGGADYGYTF. The covered CDR3 bases are TGTGCCAGCAGTTTTGGGGGCGCGGACTATGGC.

To note about this clone: The CDR3 end lies 3 residues beyond the end of the read and is filled in from the germline J gene. V and J are TRBV10-3 and TRBJ2-7; TRBD2 is a possible D gene (5 bases). This CDR3 is 13 amino acids long. The germline V gene has CDR1 ENHRY and CDR2 SYGVKD. V was trimmed by 6 bases and J by 3 bases, leaving 12 bases between them. The CDR3 reads CAISPGEGYEQYF. CDR3 DNA, as far as it was read: TGTGCCATCAGCCCCGGGGAAGGCTACGAG.

CDR3 DNA (partial): TGTGCCAGCAGCACAGGACAGGGGAATCAGCCC. This sequence encodes CASSTGQGNQP. The full CDR3 is CASSTGQGNQPQHF. The gene calls are TRBV7-2 and TRBJ1-5, with 9 bases aligning to TRBD1. Coverage ceases 3 residues before the CDR3 finishes, and the germline J gene fills in the end. The length of the CDR3 is 14 residues. Per germline, CDR1 SGHTA and CDR2 FQGNSA. After removal of 5 bases from V and 4 bases from J, the junction contained 3 bases not matched to a gene. The entire variable domain, with the rest obtained from reference TRBV7-2 and TRBJ1-5, is as follows: GAGVSQSPSNKVTEKGKDVELRCDPISGHTALYWYRQSLGQGLEFLIYFQGNSAPDKSGLPSDRFSAERTGGSVSTLTIQRTQQEDSAVYLCASSTGQGNQPQHFGDGTRLSIL.

For this clone: The read gets to within 3 residues of the CDR3 end, and the germline J gene fills in the rest. The rearrangement joins TRBV20-1 to TRBJ2-3; 10 positions agree with TRBD1. The CDR3 has 15 residues. Trimming took 3 bases from V and 2 from J; bases not matched to a gene: 5. Per germline, CDR1 DFQATT and CDR2 SNEGSKA (reference sequence). The CDR3 DNA, read in part, is TGCAGTGCTAGTGTCGGGACAGGGGCCACAGATACG. Encoded protein: CSASVGTGATDT. The full-length CDR3 reads as CSASVGTGATDTQYF.

Notes on this clone: The read falls 3 residues short of the CDR3 end, and the missing part is taken from the germline J gene. J is TRBJ2-1 and V is TRBV5-1; 10 nucleotides line up with TRBD2. Germline V CDR1 and CDR2: SGHRS, YFSETQ. V lost 4 bases, J lost 5 bases, and 9 bases stayed unmatched. This CDR3 spans 16 amino acids. The CDR3 spells CASSRMSGGADNEQFF. CDR3 DNA, as far as it was read: TGCGCCAGCAGCAGGATGAGCGGGGGGGCCGACAATGAG.

Comment on this clone: The read finishes 3 residues shy of the CDR3 end, and the germline J gene is used to complete it. V and J are TRBV5-1 and TRBJ1-2, with 7 bases matching TRBD1. After removal of 2 bases from V and 4 bases from J, the junction contained 2 bases not matched to a gene. The CDR3 length is 13 residues. Germline V gene lookup returns CDR1 SGHRS and CDR2 YFSETQ. CDR3 sequence: CASSFGTAYGYTF. The covered CDR3 bases are TGCGCCAGCAGCTTCGGGACAGCCTATGGC. The variable domain in full, with the rest retrieved from reference TRBV5-1 and TRBJ1-2, is KAGVTQTPRYLIKTRGQQVTLSCSPISGHRSVSWYQQTPGQGLQFLFEYFSETQRNKGNFPGRFSGRQFSNSRSEMNVSTLELGDSALYLCASSFGTAYGYTFGSGTRLTVV.

As regards this clone: Sequencing ends 3 residues short of the CDR3 end; the germline J gene provides the rest. The genes are TRBV2 and TRBJ1-2; 7 bases fit TRBD1. Germline V lookup: CDR1 SNHLY, CDR2 FYNNEI. The CDR3 totals 16 residues. Trimming took 5 bases from V and 4 from J; bases not matched to a gene: 13. The CDR3 DNA, read in part, is TGTGCCAGCAGTAGAGACCCGGGACAGACTGTCTATGGC. Translating gives CASSRDPGQTVYG. The CDR3 in full is CASSRDPGQTVYGYTF. Full variable domain (outside the CDR3, taken from reference TRBV2 and TRBJ1-2): EPEVTQTPSHQVTQMGQEVILRCVPISNHLYFYWYRQILGQKVEFLVSFYNNEISEKSEIFDDQFSVERPDGSNFTLKIRSTKLEDSAMYFCASSRDPGQTVYGYTFGSGTRLTVV.

With regard to this clone: The sequence runs out 3 residues before the end of the CDR3; the remainder is reconstructed from the germline J gene. The chain couples TRBV28 to TRBJ1-5; 8 bases agree with TRBD1. V lost 5 bases and J lost 6; bases outside the gene matches: 12. The CDR3 runs 16 residues. Germline loops: CDR1 MDHEN, CDR2 SYDVKM. The CDR3 sequence is CASSPTGQAKIQPQHF. The sequenced CDR3 bases are TGTGCCAGCAGTCCAACGGGACAGGCGAAAATTCAGCCC.